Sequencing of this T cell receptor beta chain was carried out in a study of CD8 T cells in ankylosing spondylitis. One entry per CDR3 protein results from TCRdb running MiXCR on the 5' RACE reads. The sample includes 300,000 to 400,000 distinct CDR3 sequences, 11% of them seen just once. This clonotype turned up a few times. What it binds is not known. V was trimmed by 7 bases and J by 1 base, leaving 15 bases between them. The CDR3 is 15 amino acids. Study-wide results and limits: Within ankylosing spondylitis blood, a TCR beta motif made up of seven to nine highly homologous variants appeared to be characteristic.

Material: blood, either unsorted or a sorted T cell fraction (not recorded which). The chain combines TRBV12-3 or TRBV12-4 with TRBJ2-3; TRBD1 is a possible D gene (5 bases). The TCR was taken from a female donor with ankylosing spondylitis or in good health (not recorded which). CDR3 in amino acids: CASTLPGIGTDTQYF. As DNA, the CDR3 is TGTGCCAGCACGTTGCCAGGGATCGGCACAGATACGCAGTATTTT.